This TCR beta chain was captured by sequencing in a study of PD-1 blockade in classical Hodgkin lymphoma. Trimming removed 4 bases from V and 4 bases from J, with 16 bases in between. This CDR3 region has 15 residues. From germline, CDR1 is SGHDN and CDR2 FVKESK. Time point meaning: cycle 4 day 1 (C4D1), after 6 weeks of nivolumab. Every single patient, without exception, relapsed after autologous stem cell transplantation, and brentuximab vedotin exposure varied. General observations from the study: Partial responders and progressors had significantly lower baseline TCR diversity. Unlike CD8+ TCR diversity, which did not rise significantly by C4D1, CD4+ TCR diversity did. At baseline, newly diagnosed patients reportedly showed less TCR diversity than healthy donors. Although disease activity or prior therapy may be involved, causes of the repertoire differences remain undefined.

Details on this clone: Its antigen is unknown.

TCRdb keeps only in-frame clones here, not all; method: immunoSEQ multiplex PCR. The table shows about 13,000 clones, with 80% to 90% occurring only once. The chain recombines TRBV14 with TRBJ1-1, with TRBD1 as a possible D gene (5 bases). This clonotype was obtained from a human donor with classical Hodgkin lymphoma. Sequenced material: peripheral blood mononuclear cells (PBMCs), taken before the fourth cycle of nivolumab. The CDR3 DNA reads TGTGCCAGCAGCCCCCGTGGGGCCGGGGGCACTGAAGCTTTCTTT. This codes for CASSPRGAGGTEAFF.